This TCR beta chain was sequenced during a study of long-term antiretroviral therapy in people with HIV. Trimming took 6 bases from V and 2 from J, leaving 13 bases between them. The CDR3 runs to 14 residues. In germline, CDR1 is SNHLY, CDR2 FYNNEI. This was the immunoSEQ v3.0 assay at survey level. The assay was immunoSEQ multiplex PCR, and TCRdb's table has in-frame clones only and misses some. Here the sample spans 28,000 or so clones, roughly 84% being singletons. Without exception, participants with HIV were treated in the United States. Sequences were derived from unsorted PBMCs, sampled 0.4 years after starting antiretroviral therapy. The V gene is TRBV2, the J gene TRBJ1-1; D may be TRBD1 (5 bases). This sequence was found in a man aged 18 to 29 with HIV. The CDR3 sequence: CASSPGDRNTEAFF. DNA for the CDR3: TGTGCCAGCAGCCCTGGGGACCGAAACACTGAAGCTTTCTTT.